This note documents a single T cell receptor beta chain sequence. The antigen remains unidentified. These data originate in a study of T cell clonotyping in hematopoietic cell transplantation. Study-level points and caveats: At the given depth, recipient repertoires were over 95% de novo clonotypes. Broader posttransplant TCR repertoire diversity was predicted by graft donor and pretransplant recipient Inverse Simpson Index values. No sorting was done, leaving CD4 and CD8 contributions mixed. Pathologically expanded recipient clonotypes increased progressively from day 30 to day 180 as diversity fell.

The table came from immunoSEQ multiplex PCR; TCRdb's copy has only in-frame clones and leaves some out. The table lists around 17,000 clones, 71% of them singletons, with roughly 8.8% in the top ten. With 8 bases clipped from V and 2 bases from J, the junction kept 6 bases outside the gene matches. CDR1 is SNHLY, CDR2 FYNNEI, per germline. The CDR3 loop spans 13 amino acids. The sequence came from an older woman in good health. Some clones in this sample may be carry-over from other donors' samples. V and J are TRBV2 and TRBJ2-7; 7 bases are a match to TRBD1. The material sequenced was peripheral blood mononuclear cells. The CDR3 DNA is TGTGCCAGCTTTGGGACAGCGGCCTACGAGCAGTACTTC. Translated, it gives CASFGTAAYEQYF. Full variable domain (missing parts from reference TRBV2 and TRBJ2-7): EPEVTQTPSHQVTQMGQEVILRCVPISNHLYFYWYRQILGQKVEFLVSFYNNEISEKSEIFDDQFSVERPDGSNFTLKIRSTKLEDSAMYFCASFGTAAYEQYFGPGTRLTVT.